These 32 T cell receptor beta chains were sequenced from one sample in a study of T-cell reconstitution after alpha-beta-depleted transplantation in children. TCRbeta library preparation incorporated unique molecular identifiers. TCRdb passed the PCR reads through MiXCR, listing each CDR3 protein once. This sample has around 700,000 distinct CDR3 sequences, with about an eighth found just once. This specimen consisted of PBMCs, obtained before TCRalphabeta/CD19-depleted stem cell transplant. Receptor source: a girl aged 2 to 9 with congenital amegakaryocytic thrombocytopenia, due to receive a stem cell transplant.

This clonotype occurred a few times. J is TRBJ2-7 and V is TRBV12-3 or TRBV12-4, with 7 bases that match TRBD1. Unmatched junction bases numbered 7, after V lost 6 bases and J lost 2 bases. The length of the CDR3 is 14 residues. The DNA for the CDR3 is TGTGCCAGCAGCAGGGACAGCATGACCTACGAGCAGTACTTC. Amino acids: CASSRDSMTYEQYF.

About this clonotype itself: At one of its ends the junction is not consistent with the germline gene, which may arise from a read error. The V and J genes are TRBV14 and TRBJ1-1, with D possibly being TRBD1 (6 bases). The germline V gene has CDR1 SGHDN and CDR2 FVKESK. The CDR3 is made up of 13 amino acids. CDR3 nucleotide sequence: TGTGCCAGCAGCCAGTTTGGGACACTTGAAGATTTCTTT. Protein product: CASSQFGTLEDFF. The whole variable domain, filled in from reference TRBV14 and TRBJ1-1, reads EAGVTQFPSHSVIEKGQTVTLRCDPISGHDNLYWYRRVMGKEIKFLLHFVKESKQDESGMPNNRFLAERTGGTYSTLKVQPAELEDSGVYFCASSQFGTLEDFFGQGTRLTVV.

This clonotype showed up many times. The CDR3, as DNA: TGTGCCAGCGGTACCCTTAGGGCGACCAAAGAGACCCAGTACTTC. Translation gives CASGTLRATKETQYF. This chain connects TRBV6-1 to TRBJ2-5; D ambiguous. Germline-derived CDR1 and CDR2 are MNHNS and SASEGT. This CDR3 is built from 15 residues. Deletions cut 8 bases from V and 3 bases from J, with 19 bases between.

This clonotype was counted only a few times. The CDR3 is CASSWRTASYEQYF. CDR3 coding DNA: TGCGCCAGCAGCTGGCGGACAGCCTCCTACGAGCAGTACTTC. This chain links TRBV5-1 with TRBJ2-7, with a possible D match to TRBD1 (6 bases). This CDR3 spans 14 amino acids. Trimming stripped 3 bases from V and 0 bases from J, with 10 bases between. Germline CDR1 is SGHRS and CDR2 is YFSETQ.

In its sample, this clonotype was seen once. The chain is built from TRBV29-1 and TRBJ1-2, with D possibly TRBD1 on 5 matching bases. The germline V and J ends were trimmed by 1 base and 7 bases, with 10 bases remaining between them. The CDR3 contains 12 residues. Per germline, CDR1 SQVTM and CDR2 ANQGSEA. CDR3 amino acids: CSVEVQGSGYTF. CDR3 nucleotides: TGCAGCGTTGAAGTGCAGGGTTCTGGCTACACCTTC.

DNA for the CDR3: TGTGCCAGCAGCCAAAACTGGGGTAGGGGAGCCAAAAACATTCAGTACTTC. Translation: CASSQNWGRGAKNIQYF. The chain employs TRBV3-1 and TRBJ2-4; D perhaps matches TRBD1 (5 bases). This CDR3 is 17 amino acids long. Trimming pared 2 bases from V and 0 bases from J, leaving 14 bases between. The germline V gene encodes CDR1 LGHDT and CDR2 YNNKEL (reference sequence).

This clonotype occurred many times. The chain has TRBV10-2 and TRBJ2-1; weak D call: TRBD1 (6 bases). Trimming shortened V by 6 bases and J by 8 bases, and 17 bases separated the two germline ends. The CDR3 runs to 14 residues. CDR1 is WSHSY and CDR2 is SAAADI in the germline V gene. CDR3 coding DNA: TGCGCCAGCAGGAGGTCTCAGGGGTTACATGAGCAGTTCTTC. As protein: CASRRSQGLHEQFF.

The chain recombines TRBV20-1 with TRBJ2-1; weak D call: TRBD2 (6 bases). The CDR3 runs 14 residues. From germline, CDR1 is DFQATT and CDR2 SNEGSKA (reference sequence). Trimming took 0 bases from V and 5 from J, leaving 11 bases between them. CDR3 loop: CSARDTAGNNEQFF. The CDR3 DNA sequence: TGCAGTGCTAGAGATACCGCGGGAAACAATGAGCAGTTCTTC.

This clonotype was counted many times. The CDR3, as DNA: TGTGCCACCAGTGATTGGGGACTAGCGGGAAACTACAATGAGCAGTTCTTC. Protein product: CATSDWGLAGNYNEQFF. This chain links TRBV24-1 with TRBJ2-1; 13 bases agree with TRBD2. The CDR3 covers 17 residues. CDR1 is KGHDR, CDR2 SFDVKD, per germline. V lost 2 bases to trimming and J lost 3 bases; unmatched junction nucleotides: 3.

This clonotype has just a few counts. The chain combines TRBV30 with TRBJ2-6; TRBD1 matches 9 bases. Germline V gives CDR1 GTSNPN, CDR2 SVGIG (reference sequence). Losses at the gene ends were 2 bases for V and 0 bases for J; bases not matched to a gene: 2. The CDR3 has 16 residues. The CDR3 region is CAWSTGQGSGANVLTF. The CDR3, as DNA: TGTGCCTGGAGTACGGGACAGGGCTCTGGGGCCAACGTCCTGACTTTC. Drawing the rest from reference TRBV30 and TRBJ2-6, the complete variable domain is SQTIHQWPATLVQPVGSPLSLECTVEGTSNPNLYWYRQAAGRGLQLLFYSVGIGQISSEVPQNLSASRPQDRQFILSSKKLLLSDSGFYLCAWSTGQGSGANVLTFGAGSRLTVL.

This clonotype appeared once. The missing conserved phenylalanine or tryptophan at the end of this CDR3 makes a read error likely. V is TRBV7-9 and J is TRBJ2-7, with D perhaps matching TRBD1 (5 bases). Germline CDR1 and CDR2: SEHNR and FQNEAQ (reference sequence). This CDR3 has 13 residues. V lost 6 bases and J 9 bases, leaving 18 bases between the germline ends. The CDR3 DNA follows: TGTGCCAGCAGTTTTGAACAGGCCTTCGGGCAGTACATC. It specifies CASSFEQAFGQYI.

The chain couples TRBV30 to TRBJ1-1; no clear D gene. The CDR3 is 13 residues long. Germline CDR1 reads GTSNPN; CDR2 reads SVGIG (reference sequence). V was clipped by 5 bases and J by 7 bases, with 17 bases between them. The CDR3 spells CAWSISGVGEAFF. In DNA, the CDR3 is TGTGCCTGGTCAATTTCAGGAGTGGGTGAAGCTTTCTTT.

This clonotype showed up just a few times. The chain employs TRBV12-3 or TRBV12-4 and TRBJ2-3; 9 nucleotides match TRBD2. The CDR3 spans 15 residues. Unmatched junction bases numbered 1, after V lost 2 bases and J lost 1 base. CDR3 region: CASSLRLAGTDTQYF. CDR3 DNA sequence: TGTGCCAGCAGTTTAAGACTAGCGGGCACAGATACGCAGTATTTT.

This clonotype showed up many times. The J gene is TRBJ2-4, the V gene TRBV7-8; D might be TRBD1 (7 bases). The CDR3 runs to 14 residues. From germline, CDR1 is SGHVS and CDR2 FQNEAQ. Trimming cost V 3 bases and J 8 bases, with 14 bases left between them. The chain's CDR3 is CASSFNSGGYIQYF. The CDR3 bases are TGTGCCAGCAGCTTCAACTCAGGGGGGTACATTCAGTACTTC.

There are many counts of this clonotype. The J gene is TRBJ2-7, the V gene TRBV12-3 or TRBV12-4; no clear D. Trimming stripped 3 bases from V and 0 bases from J, with 6 bases between. The CDR3 is 13 amino acids. The CDR3 bases are TGTGCCAGCAGTTTCTGGAGCTCCTACGAGCAGTACTTC. This encodes CASSFWSSYEQYF.

This clonotype was counted only a few times. V and J are TRBV20-1 and TRBJ2-7, with a weak D call TRBD1 (6 bases). The CDR3 contains 13 residues. Germline V lookup: CDR1 DFQATT, CDR2 SNEGSKA (reference sequence). V dropped 0 bases and J dropped 4 bases, with 10 bases sitting between them. CDR3: CSARDLTGYEQYF. The CDR3 DNA reads as TGCAGTGCTAGAGATCTGACAGGATACGAGCAGTACTTC.

To note about this clonotype: It may be a read error: a sequence one base away is much more abundant. J is TRBJ2-5 and V is TRBV20-1; D is possibly TRBD2 (6 bases). The germline V gene encodes CDR1 DFQATT and CDR2 SNEGSKA (reference sequence). The V gene lost 6 bases and the J gene lost 5 bases, with 22 bases spanning the gap. The CDR3 is 15 residues long. DNA for the CDR3: TGCAGTGCCTGGAGCGACCAGGGACGGGGGGAGACCCAGTACTTC. Encoded protein: CSAWSDQGRGETQYF.

This rearrangement joins TRBV10-3 to TRBJ2-2, with D perhaps matching TRBD2 (6 bases). Germline CDR1 ENHRY, CDR2 SYGVKD. This CDR3 is built from 15 residues. V lost 3 bases, J lost 2 bases, and 10 bases lay in between. In nucleotides, the CDR3 is TGTGCCATCAGTGATAGCGGAACCAACACCGGGGAGCTGTTTTTT. It codes for CAISDSGTNTGELFF.

This clonotype came up many times. The V and J genes are TRBV4-1 and TRBJ2-4; 7 bases agree with TRBD1. This CDR3 has 13 amino acids. Losses at the gene ends were 8 bases for V and 8 bases for J; bases not matched to a gene: 9. Germline-derived CDR1 and CDR2 are MGHRA and YSYEKL. The CDR3 region has the DNA TGCGCCAGCGGATACTCGCAGGGGGACATTCAGTACTTC. It yields the protein CASGYSQGDIQYF.

This clonotype was recorded many times. This chain links TRBV5-1 with TRBJ1-4, with a tentative D call TRBD1 (5 bases). Germline values: CDR1 SGHRS, CDR2 YFSETQ. Trimming left V 0 bases short and J 8 bases short, with 14 bases between. The CDR3 loop spans 15 amino acids. The CDR3 DNA is TGCGCCAGCAGCTTGGCGGGGGGTCGTTCCGAAAAACTGTTTTTT. It encodes CASSLAGGRSEKLFF.

Many counts were recorded for this clonotype. V usage is TRBV6-5 and J usage is TRBJ1-6, with D possibly matching TRBD1 (6 bases). The ends were cut back, 2 bases at V and 6 bases at J, with 11 bases in the middle. The CDR3 spans 15 residues. CDR1 and CDR2 (germline): MNHEY, SVGAGI. CDR3 sequence reads: CASSYDRPLNSPLHF. The CDR3 nucleotides are TGTGCCAGCAGTTACGACAGGCCCCTTAATTCACCCCTCCACTTT.

A single count supports this clonotype. This chain uses TRBV6-2 or TRBV6-3 with TRBJ1-1; possible D gene TRBD1, 5 bases. CDR1 MNHEY and CDR2 SVGEGT come from the germline V gene. The CDR3 has 14 residues. V was clipped by 1 base and J by 7 bases, with 13 bases between them. CDR3 DNA sequence: TGTGCCAGCAGTTACTATACCGGGACGGATGAAGCTTTCTTT. Its protein product is CASSYYTGTDEAFF.

This clonotype has at least ten counts. The chain recombines TRBV5-1 with TRBJ2-1; TRBD1 might be the D (6 bases). Germline V gene data show CDR1 as SGHRS and CDR2 as YFSETQ. This CDR3 region has 16 residues. V was cut by 1 base and J by 6 bases, with 17 bases left in between. The CDR3 nucleotides are TGCGCCAGCAGCTTGACAGGGTCCCCTTGGGGCAATGAGCAGTTCTTC. This encodes CASSLTGSPWGNEQFF.

This clonotype was observed at least ten times. This chain connects TRBV5-1 to TRBJ2-3; 14 bases align to TRBD2. Germline CDR1 is SGHRS and CDR2 is YFSETQ. V trimming: 0 bases; J trimming: 4 bases; junction bases outside the gene matches: 4. The CDR3 extends over 17 amino acids. This chain's CDR3 is CASSLDPGLAGADTQYF. In DNA, the CDR3 is TGCGCCAGCAGCTTGGATCCGGGACTAGCGGGAGCAGATACGCAGTATTTT.

This clonotype was seen ten or more times. J is TRBJ2-1 and V is TRBV7-7; possibly TRBD2 for D (6 bases). There are 17 residues in the CDR3. V dropped 0 bases and J dropped 2 bases, with 14 bases sitting between them. Germline V gene sequence: CDR1 SSHAT, CDR2 FNYEAQ (reference sequence). CDR3 residues: CASSLAGGTVTYNEQFF. As DNA, the CDR3 is TGTGCCAGCAGCTTAGCGGGCGGGACCGTCACCTACAATGAGCAGTTCTTC.

This clonotype was seen only a few times. V is TRBV12-3 or TRBV12-4 and J is TRBJ1-1; TRBD1 agrees at 7 bases. CDR3 length: 17 amino acids. Trimming removed 5 bases from V and 0 bases from J; junction bases left unmatched: 12. The CDR3 DNA is TGTGCCAGCAGTCGGCGCCGACAGGGAGATATGAACACTGAAGCTTTCTTT. Its translation is CASSRRRQGDMNTEAFF.

Only a few counts were recorded for this clonotype. The chain has TRBV27 and TRBJ2-5, with TRBD1 matching over 9 bases. The ends lost 5 bases at V and 4 bases at J; junction bases unmatched: 14. Germline lookup yields CDR1 MNHEY and CDR2 SMNVEV (reference sequence). The CDR3 consists of 17 residues. CDR3 loop: CASSNQPGQGRPETQYF. CDR3 bases: TGTGCCAGCAGTAACCAACCCGGACAGGGGAGGCCAGAGACCCAGTACTTC.

This clonotype occurred a few times. The CDR3: CASSSPTGNVDEKLFF. The CDR3, as DNA: TGTGCCAGTAGTTCACCGACCGGGAACGTGGATGAAAAACTGTTTTTT. V is TRBV19 and J is TRBJ1-4; D not certain. Trimming left V 5 bases short and J 6 bases short, with 19 bases between. Germline lookup yields CDR1 LNHDA and CDR2 SQIVND (reference sequence). The CDR3 covers 16 residues.

This clonotype was found many times. The DNA for the CDR3 is TGCGCCAGCAGCGAAAAAATAAACTTAGTCGAGCAGTACTTC. Protein: CASSEKINLVEQYF. V gene TRBV5-1 combines with J gene TRBJ2-7; no firm D call. Trimming took 4 bases from V and 6 from J, leaving 17 bases between them. CDR1 is SGHRS, CDR2 YFSETQ, per germline. This CDR3 region has 14 residues. Full variable domain (remainder filled in from reference TRBV5-1 and TRBJ2-7): KAGVTQTPRYLIKTRGQQVTLSCSPISGHRSVSWYQQTPGQGLQFLFEYFSETQRNKGNFPGRFSGRQFSNSRSEMNVSTLELGDSALYLCASSEKINLVEQYFGPGTRLTVT.

This clonotype was detected many times. The chain employs TRBV20-1 and TRBJ2-1; TRBD2 agrees at 11 bases. Germline CDR1 reads DFQATT; CDR2 reads SNEGSKA (reference sequence). This CDR3 has 15 residues. The junction had 11 bases not matched to a gene; V was cut back by 6 bases and J by 7 bases. CDR3 loop: CSAQTGTSGSNEQFF. The CDR3 DNA reads TGCAGTGCCCAGACCGGGACTAGCGGTTCTAATGAGCAGTTCTTC.

The V and J genes are TRBV12-3 or TRBV12-4 and TRBJ2-5; D unclear. Trimming took off 1 base at V and 6 bases at J, with 9 bases between the two ends. This CDR3 has 13 residues. The CDR3 DNA reads TGTGCCAGCAGTTTAGATGGCAGCCAGACCCAGTACTTC. It encodes CASSLDGSQTQYF.

This clonotype was found a few times. The chain is built from TRBV28 and TRBJ2-1; 8 bases map to TRBD2. V shed 3 bases and J 5 bases; nucleotides not matched to a gene: 6. Per the germline V gene, CDR1 is MDHEN and CDR2 is SYDVKM. CDR3 length: 15 residues. The CDR3 DNA reads TGTGCCAGCAGTTTGGGCGGGAGGATAAACAATGAGCAGTTCTTC. The encoded protein is CASSLGGRINNEQFF.